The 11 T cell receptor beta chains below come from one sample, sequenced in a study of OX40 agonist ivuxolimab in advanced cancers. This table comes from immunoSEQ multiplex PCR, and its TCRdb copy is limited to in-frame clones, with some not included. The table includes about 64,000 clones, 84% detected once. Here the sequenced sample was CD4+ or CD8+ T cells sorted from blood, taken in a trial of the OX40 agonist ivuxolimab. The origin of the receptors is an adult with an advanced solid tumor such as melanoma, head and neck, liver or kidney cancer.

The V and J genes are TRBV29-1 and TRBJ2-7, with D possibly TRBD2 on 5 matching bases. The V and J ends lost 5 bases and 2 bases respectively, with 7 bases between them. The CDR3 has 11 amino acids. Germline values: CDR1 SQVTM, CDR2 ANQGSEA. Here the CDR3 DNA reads TGCAGCGTTCGGGATACCTACGAGCAGTACTTC. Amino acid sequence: CSVRDTYEQYF.

The CDR3 loop is CASSIGVSKNIQYF. The CDR3 DNA reads as TGTGCCAGTAGTATAGGGGTCAGCAAAAACATTCAGTACTTC. The J gene is TRBJ2-4, the V gene TRBV19; D unclear. The CDR3 length is 14 residues. V lost 1 base, J lost 3 bases, and 7 bases lay in between. CDR1 and CDR2 (germline): LNHDA, SQIVND (reference sequence).

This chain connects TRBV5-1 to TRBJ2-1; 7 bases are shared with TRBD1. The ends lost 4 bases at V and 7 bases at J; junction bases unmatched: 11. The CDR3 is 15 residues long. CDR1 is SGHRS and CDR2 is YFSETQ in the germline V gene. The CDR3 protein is CASSPRQGTGNEQFF. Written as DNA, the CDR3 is TGCGCCAGCAGCCCCCGACAGGGAACAGGGAATGAGCAGTTCTTC.

CDR3 residues: CASSPHRPTNEKLFF. The CDR3 nucleotides are TGTGCCAGTAGTCCGCACAGGCCAACTAATGAAAAACTGTTTTTT. The chain recombines TRBV19 with TRBJ1-4; weak D call: TRBD1 (5 bases). Between the trimmed V and J ends, which lost 5 bases and 0 bases, there was a span of 10 bases. This CDR3 is 15 amino acids long. Germline CDR1 and CDR2: LNHDA and SQIVND (reference sequence).

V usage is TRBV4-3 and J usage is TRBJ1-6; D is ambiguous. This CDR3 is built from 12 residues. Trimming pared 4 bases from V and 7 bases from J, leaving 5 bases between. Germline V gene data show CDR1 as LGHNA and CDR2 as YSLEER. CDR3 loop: CASSRDNSPLHF. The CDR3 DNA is TGCGCCAGCAGCCGAGACAATTCACCCCTCCACTTT.

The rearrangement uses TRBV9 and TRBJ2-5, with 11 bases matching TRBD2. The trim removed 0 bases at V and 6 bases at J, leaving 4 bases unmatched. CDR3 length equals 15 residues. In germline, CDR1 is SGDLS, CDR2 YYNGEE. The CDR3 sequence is CASSVEPSGRQTQYF. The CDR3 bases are TGTGCCAGCAGCGTAGAGCCTAGCGGGAGGCAGACCCAGTACTTC.

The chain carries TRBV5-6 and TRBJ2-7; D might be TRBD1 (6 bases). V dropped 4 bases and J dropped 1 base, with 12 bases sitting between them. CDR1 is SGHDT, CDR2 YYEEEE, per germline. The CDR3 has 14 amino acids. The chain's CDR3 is CASSEQGVSYEQYF. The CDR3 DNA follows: TGTGCCAGCAGCGAACAGGGAGTATCCTACGAGCAGTACTTC.

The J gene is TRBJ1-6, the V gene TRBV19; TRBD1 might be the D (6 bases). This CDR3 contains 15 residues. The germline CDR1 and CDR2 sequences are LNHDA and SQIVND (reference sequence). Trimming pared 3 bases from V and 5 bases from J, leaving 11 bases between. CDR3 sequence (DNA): TGTGCCAGTAGTATGGCAACAGGGAATAATTCACCCCTCCACTTT. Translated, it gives CASSMATGNNSPLHF.

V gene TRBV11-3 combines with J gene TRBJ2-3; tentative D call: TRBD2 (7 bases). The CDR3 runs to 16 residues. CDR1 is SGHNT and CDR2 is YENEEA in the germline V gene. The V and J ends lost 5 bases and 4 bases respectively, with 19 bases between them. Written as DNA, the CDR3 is TGTGCCAGCAGCCTAAGGACTAGGGGGAGTGCAGATACGCAGTATTTT. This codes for CASSLRTRGSADTQYF.

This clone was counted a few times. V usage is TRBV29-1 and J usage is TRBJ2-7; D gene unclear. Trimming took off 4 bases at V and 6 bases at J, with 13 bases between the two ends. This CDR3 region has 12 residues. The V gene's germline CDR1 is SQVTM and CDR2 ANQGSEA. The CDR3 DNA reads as TGCAGCGTTGGGGTGTCCCTCCTCGAGCAGTACTTC. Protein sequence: CSVGVSLLEQYF.

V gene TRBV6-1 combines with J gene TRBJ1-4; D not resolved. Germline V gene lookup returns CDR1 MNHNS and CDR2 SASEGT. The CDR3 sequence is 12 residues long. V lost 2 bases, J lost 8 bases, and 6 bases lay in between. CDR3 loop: CASSESAEKLFF. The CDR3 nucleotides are TGTGCCAGCAGTGAATCCGCAGAAAAACTGTTTTTT.